A selection of T cell receptor beta chains follows, all from one sample in a study of T-cell reconstitution after alpha-beta-depleted transplantation in children. From the PCR reads, TCRdb called clonotypes with MiXCR, one entry per CDR3 protein. The top ten clones hold about 6.9% of a sample with about 15,000 distinct CDR3 sequences, approximately 5.3% of them seen once. The specimen comprised PBMCs, sampled before TCRalphabeta/CD19-depleted stem cell transplant. The receptors shown here come from a boy between 10 and 17 years old with acute lymphoblastic leukemia, due to receive a stem cell transplant. CDR3s include the opening cysteine and the closing phenylalanine or tryptophan. D genes are given only for firm matches. Some rows mark clone size as missing; the rest say once, few, many or name a class of expanded clone.

V gene	J gene	clone size	D gene	CDR3 protein	CDR3 DNA
TRBV9	TRBJ2-1	many	-	CASSASPGLVSSYNEQFF	TGTGCCAGCAGCGCCAGTCCGGGACTGGTTAGCTCCTACAATGAGCAGTTCTTC
TRBV7-3	TRBJ2-1	medium-sized	-	CASRRDNDNEQFF	TGTGCCAGCAGACGGGACAACGACAATGAGCAGTTCTTC
TRBV7-2	TRBJ1-1	many	-	CASSPTLRTEAFF	TGTGCCAGCAGCCCCACTTTGAGGACTGAAGCTTTCTTT
TRBV11-2	TRBJ2-5	medium-sized	-	CASSLTTAQETQYF	TGTGCCAGCAGTTTAACCACAGCCCAAGAGACCCAGTACTTC
TRBV28	TRBJ2-5	medium-sized	TRBD2	CASSLLAGRETQYF	TGTGCCAGCAGCCTACTAGCGGGTCGGGAGACCCAGTACTTC
TRBV20-1	TRBJ1-2	many	TRBD1	CSARGLGTGQNYGYTF	TGCAGTGCTAGAGGATTAGGGACAGGGCAGAACTATGGCTACACCTTC
TRBV5-6	TRBJ1-1	many	-	CASTFGGRANMNTEAFF	TGTGCCAGCACCTTCGGCGGCCGGGCCAACATGAACACTGAAGCTTTCTTT
TRBV9	TRBJ1-3	many	-	CASTRDIHSGNTIYF	TGTGCCAGCACCCGGGACATTCACTCTGGAAACACCATATATTTT
TRBV6-1	TRBJ1-1	many	TRBD1	CASSKLGQGAASPEAFF	TGTGCCAGCAGTAAACTTGGACAGGGGGCTGCAAGTCCTGAAGCTTTCTTT
TRBV5-4	TRBJ2-1	-	-	CASGQGKPSGSNEQFF	TGTGCCAGCGGACAGGGGAAACCTAGCGGGAGCAATGAGCAGTTCTTC
TRBV10-3	TRBJ1-1	many	TRBD1	CAISEWGTGAKNTEAFF	TGTGCCATCAGTGAGTGGGGTACAGGGGCGAAAAACACTGAAGCTTTCTTT
TRBV21-1	TRBJ1-2	many	-	CASIPGQGTEYGYTF	TGTGCCAGCATCCCGGGACAGGGCACCGAGTATGGCTACACCTTC
TRBV5-6	TRBJ2-3	-	-	CAMSPGRVWGYTDTQYF	TGTGCCATGAGCCCCGGCAGGGTTTGGGGGTACACAGATACGCAGTATTTT
TRBV4-3	TRBJ1-2	many	TRBD1	CASSQDGGTGARGYTF	TGCGCCAGCAGCCAAGATGGGGGGACAGGGGCACGTGGCTACACCTTC
TRBV4-3	TRBJ1-1	many	-	CASSQDKGTPNTEAFF	TGCGCCAGCAGCCAAGATAAGGGTACCCCGAACACTGAAGCTTTCTTT
TRBV28	TRBJ2-5	medium-sized	-	CASSLFRVETQYF	TGTGCCAGCAGTTTATTTAGGGTAGAGACCCAGTACTTC
TRBV7-2	TRBJ2-7	many	-	CASSLAVQGWEQYF	TGTGCCAGCAGCTTAGCGGTTCAGGGTTGGGAGCAGTACTTC
TRBV7-9	TRBJ2-1	many	TRBD1	CASSPWTGVNNEQFF	TGTGCCAGCAGCCCTTGGACAGGTGTGAACAATGAGCAGTTCTTC
TRBV11-3	TRBJ2-1	many	TRBD2	CASSFLAPGLEGWEQFF	TGTGCCAGCAGCTTCCTAGCCCCGGGACTAGAGGGTTGGGAGCAGTTCTTC
TRBV18	TRBJ2-5	many	-	CASSLEETQYF	TGTGCCAGCTCACTGGAAGAGACCCAGTACTTC
TRBV29-1	TRBJ2-3	many	-	CSVSTDNLSTDTQYF	TGCAGCGTTTCTACCGACAATCTTAGCACAGATACGCAGTATTTT
TRBV5-6	TRBJ2-5	many	-	CASSLEARETQYF	TGTGCCAGCAGCTTGGAAGCGCGGGAGACCCAGTACTTC
TRBV29-1	TRBJ2-7	medium-sized	-	CSAGQTYEQYF	TGCAGCGCAGGACAGACCTACGAGCAGTACTTC
TRBV9	TRBJ1-3	many	TRBD1	CASSTGQGATGNTIYF	TGTGCCAGCAGCACGGGACAGGGGGCCACTGGAAACACCATATATTTT
TRBV5-6	TRBJ2-5	many	TRBD2	CASSLGLAGSQETQYF	TGTGCCAGCAGCTTGGGACTAGCGGGGTCACAAGAGACCCAGTACTTC
TRBV29-1	TRBJ1-1	many	-	CSVARDGEFGTEAFF	TGCAGCGTCGCTCGGGACGGGGAGTTCGGCACTGAAGCTTTCTTT
TRBV2	TRBJ2-3	many	-	CASAWGTQYF	TGTGCCAGCGCTTGGGGGACGCAGTATTTT
TRBV27	TRBJ2-1	medium-sized	-	CASSFGGWDNEQFF	TGTGCCAGCAGCTTCGGGGGCTGGGACAATGAGCAGTTCTTC
TRBV5-1	TRBJ1-3	many	-	CASSLVGGNTIYF	TGCGCCAGCAGCTTGGTTGGGGGAAACACCATATATTTT
TRBV4-3	TRBJ2-1	many	-	CASSQDRTNEQFF	TGCGCCAGCAGCCAAGATCGGACCAATGAGCAGTTCTTC
TRBV7-9	TRBJ2-5	many	-	CASSTYHQETQYF	TGTGCCAGCAGCACCTACCACCAAGAGACCCAGTACTTC
TRBV25-1	TRBJ2-1	many	TRBD2	CASSAAGGNEQFF	TGTGCCAGCAGTGCGGCGGGGGGGAATGAGCAGTTCTTC
TRBV28	TRBJ1-1	many	-	CASSLGTANTEAFF	TGTGCCAGCAGTTTAGGGACCGCGAACACTGAAGCTTTCTTT
TRBV20-1	TRBJ2-7	few	TRBD1	CSAWGHAPGQPSISSYEQYF	TGCAGTGCTTGGGGCCATGCGCCGGGACAGCCAAGTATTAGCTCCTACGAGCAGTACTTC
TRBV24-1	TRBJ2-1	-	-	CGASDSLFVGRTKSSYNEQFF	TGTGGCGCCAGTGATTCCCTTTTCGTTGGTCGGACCAAAAGCTCCTACAATGAGCAGTTCTTC
TRBV11-3	TRBJ1-5	-	-	CASSPGGNQPQHF	TGTGCCAGCAGCCCGGGGGGGAATCAGCCCCAGCATTTT
TRBV24-1	TRBJ2-3	many	TRBD1	CATSVTGGSTDTQYF	TGTGCCACCAGTGTGACAGGGGGCAGTACAGATACGCAGTATTTT
TRBV6-2/TRBV6-3	TRBJ2-3	many	TRBD2	CASRLAGGKRNTDTQYF	TGTGCCAGCAGGCTAGCGGGGGGAAAGAGGAACACAGATACGCAGTATTTT
TRBV27	TRBJ2-7	many	-	CASMAGSARYEQYF	TGTGCCAGCATGGCGGGAAGTGCTCGCTACGAGCAGTACTTC
TRBV18	TRBJ2-7	many	-	CASSPPGVPSYEQYF	TGTGCCAGCTCACCTCCAGGGGTTCCTTCCTACGAGCAGTACTTC
TRBV9	TRBJ2-3	many	TRBD1	CASSVTGQDTDTQYF	TGTGCCAGCAGCGTCACCGGACAGGACACAGATACGCAGTATTTT
TRBV19	TRBJ2-1	many	TRBD2	CASSISKLAGGPGEQFF	TGTGCCAGTAGTATCTCAAAACTAGCGGGAGGGCCCGGTGAGCAGTTCTTC
TRBV10-3	TRBJ2-7	many	-	CAISLSQDLYEQYF	TGTGCCATCAGTCTGTCACAGGATCTCTACGAGCAGTACTTC
TRBV28	TRBJ2-7	many	-	CASSPMSFTEQYF	TGTGCCAGCAGCCCAATGTCCTTTACCGAGCAGTACTTC
TRBV30	TRBJ1-2	many	-	CAWGSDGSFYGYTF	TGTGCCTGGGGTTCGGACGGTTCGTTCTATGGCTACACCTTC
TRBV11-2	TRBJ2-4	many	-	CASSRNRVARPNIQYF	TGTGCCAGCAGCAGAAACAGGGTCGCGCGACCAAACATTCAGTACTTC
TRBV5-1	TRBJ2-3	many	-	CASSGGLRTDTQYF	TGCGCCAGCAGTGGAGGACTTCGCACAGATACGCAGTATTTT
TRBV5-8	TRBJ1-2	many	-	CASSSWGEGSYYGYTF	TGTGCCAGCAGCTCTTGGGGAGAGGGATCGTACTATGGCTACACCTTC
TRBV7-9	TRBJ2-7	many	TRBD1	CASRKGQSYEQYF	TGTGCCAGCAGGAAGGGACAGTCCTACGAGCAGTACTTC
TRBV5-1	TRBJ2-7	many	-	CASSLVSGSYEQYF	TGCGCCAGCAGCTTGGTATCAGGCTCCTACGAGCAGTACTTC
TRBV12-5	TRBJ2-3	many	-	CASGALLGGRTDTQYF	TGTGCTAGTGGTGCCCTGTTGGGAGGACGCACAGATACGCAGTATTTT
TRBV6-2/TRBV6-3	TRBJ2-1	many	TRBD2	CASSKLAVAYNEQFF	TGTGCCAGCAGTAAACTAGCGGTCGCCTACAATGAGCAGTTCTTC
TRBV2	TRBJ1-6	many	TRBD1	CASKWGQFTANSPLHF	TGTGCCAGCAAGTGGGGACAGTTTACAGCTAATTCACCCCTCCACTTT